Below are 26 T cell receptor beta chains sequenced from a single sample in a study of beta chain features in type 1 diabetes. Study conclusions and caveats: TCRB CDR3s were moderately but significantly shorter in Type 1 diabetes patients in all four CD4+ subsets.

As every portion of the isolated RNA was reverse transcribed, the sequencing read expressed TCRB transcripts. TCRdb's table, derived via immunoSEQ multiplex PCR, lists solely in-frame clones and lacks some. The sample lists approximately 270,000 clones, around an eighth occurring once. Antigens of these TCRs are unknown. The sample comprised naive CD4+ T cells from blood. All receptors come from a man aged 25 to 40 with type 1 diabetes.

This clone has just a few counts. The CDR3 bases are TGTGCCAGCAGCTTATTAGCGGGAACAAACAAGCAGTACTTC. This gives the protein CASSLLAGTNKQYF. V gene TRBV5-5 combines with J gene TRBJ2-7; 8 bases line up with TRBD2. The V and J ends lost 2 bases and 8 bases, in that order; junction bases with no gene match: 9. The V gene's germline CDR1 is SGHKS and CDR2 YYEKEE (reference sequence). The CDR3 covers 14 residues.

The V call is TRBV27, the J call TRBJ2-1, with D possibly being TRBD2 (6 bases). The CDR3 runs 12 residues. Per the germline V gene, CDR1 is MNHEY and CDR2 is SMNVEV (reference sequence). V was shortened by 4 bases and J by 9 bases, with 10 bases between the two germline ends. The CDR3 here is CASSSGLAEQFF. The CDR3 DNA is TGTGCCAGCAGTTCGGGACTGGCTGAGCAGTTCTTC.

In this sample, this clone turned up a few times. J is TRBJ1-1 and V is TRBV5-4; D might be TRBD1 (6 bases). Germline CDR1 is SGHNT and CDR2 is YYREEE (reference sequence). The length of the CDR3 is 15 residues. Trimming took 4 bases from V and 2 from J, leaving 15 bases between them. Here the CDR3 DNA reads TGTGCCAGCAGCCCCGGACAGACAACCAACACTGAAGCTTTCTTT. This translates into CASSPGQTTNTEAFF.

CDR3 residues: CASRLSSTGELFF. For the CDR3, the DNA is TGTGCCAGCAGGTTGTCGAGCACCGGGGAGCTGTTTTTT. The chain is built from TRBV2 and TRBJ2-2; D call uncertain. The CDR3 spans 13 residues. Germline assignment: CDR1 SNHLY and CDR2 FYNNEI. Trimming took off 6 bases at V and 4 bases at J, with 9 bases between the two ends.

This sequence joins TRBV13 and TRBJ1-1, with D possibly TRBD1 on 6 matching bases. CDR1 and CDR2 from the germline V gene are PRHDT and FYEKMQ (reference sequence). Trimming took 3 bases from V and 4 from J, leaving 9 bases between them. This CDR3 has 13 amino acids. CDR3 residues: CASSLLQGTEAFF. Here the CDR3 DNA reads TGTGCCAGCAGCTTGCTACAGGGCACTGAAGCTTTCTTT. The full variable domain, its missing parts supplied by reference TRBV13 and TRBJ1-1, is AAGVIQSPRHLIKEKRETATLKCYPIPRHDTVYWYQQGPGQDPQFLISFYEKMQSDKGSIPDRFSAQQFSDYHSELNMSSLELGDSALYFCASSLLQGTEAFFGQGTRLTVV.

The CDR3, as DNA: TGTGCCTGGTCGGGAAGGACTAGCGGGAAGACAGCTTACAATGAGCAGTTCTTC. Translating it yields CAWSGRTSGKTAYNEQFF. The V and J genes are TRBV30 and TRBJ2-1, with TRBD2 matching 12 bases. The CDR3 is made up of 18 amino acids. CDR1 is GTSNPN and CDR2 is SVGIG in the germline V gene (reference sequence). Trimming removed 5 bases from V and 4 bases from J; junction bases left unmatched: 15.

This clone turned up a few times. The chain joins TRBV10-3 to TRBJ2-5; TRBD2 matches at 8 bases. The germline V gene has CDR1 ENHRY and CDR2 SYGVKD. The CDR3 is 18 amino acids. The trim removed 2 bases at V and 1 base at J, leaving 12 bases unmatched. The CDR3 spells CAISERPPSGLRQETQYF. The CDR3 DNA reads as TGTGCCATCAGTGAGAGACCCCCTAGCGGGCTACGCCAAGAGACCCAGTACTTC.

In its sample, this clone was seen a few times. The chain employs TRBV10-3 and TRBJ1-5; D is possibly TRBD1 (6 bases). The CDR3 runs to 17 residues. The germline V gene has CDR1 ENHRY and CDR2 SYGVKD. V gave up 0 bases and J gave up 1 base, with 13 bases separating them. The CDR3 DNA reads TGTGCCATCAGTGAGTCGACCGACAGGAGCAGCAATCAGCCCCAGCATTTT. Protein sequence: CAISESTDRSSNQPQHF.

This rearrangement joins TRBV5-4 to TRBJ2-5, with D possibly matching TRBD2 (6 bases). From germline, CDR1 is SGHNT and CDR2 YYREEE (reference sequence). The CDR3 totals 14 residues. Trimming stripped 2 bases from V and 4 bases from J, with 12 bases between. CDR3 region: CASSLERGGETQYF. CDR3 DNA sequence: TGTGCCAGCAGCTTAGAGAGGGGAGGAGAGACCCAGTACTTC.

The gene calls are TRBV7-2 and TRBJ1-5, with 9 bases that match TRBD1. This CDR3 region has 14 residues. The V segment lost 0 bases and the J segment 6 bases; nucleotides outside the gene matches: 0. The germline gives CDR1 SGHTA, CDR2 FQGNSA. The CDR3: CASSLATGGQPQHF. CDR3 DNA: TGTGCCAGCAGCTTAGCGACAGGGGGTCAGCCCCAGCATTTT.

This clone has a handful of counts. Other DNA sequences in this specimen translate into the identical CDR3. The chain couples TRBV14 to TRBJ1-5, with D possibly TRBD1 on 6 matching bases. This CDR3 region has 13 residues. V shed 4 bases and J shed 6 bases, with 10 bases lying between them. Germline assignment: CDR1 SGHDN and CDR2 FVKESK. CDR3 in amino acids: CASSRQAGQPQHF. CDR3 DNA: TGTGCCAGCAGCCGACAGGCAGGTCAGCCCCAGCATTTT.

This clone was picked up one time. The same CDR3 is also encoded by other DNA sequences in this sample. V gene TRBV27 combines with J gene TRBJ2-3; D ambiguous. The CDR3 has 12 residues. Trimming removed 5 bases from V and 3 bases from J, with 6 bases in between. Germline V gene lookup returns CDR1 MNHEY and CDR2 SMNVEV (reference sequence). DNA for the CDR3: TGTGCCAGCAGTCCCCAGACAGATACGCAGTATTTT. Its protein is CASSPQTDTQYF.

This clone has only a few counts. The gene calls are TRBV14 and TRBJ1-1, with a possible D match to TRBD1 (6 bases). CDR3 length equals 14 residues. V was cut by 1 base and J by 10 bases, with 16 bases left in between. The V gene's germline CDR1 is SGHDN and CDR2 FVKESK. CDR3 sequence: CASSQVGGASRAFF. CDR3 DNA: TGTGCCAGCAGCCAAGTCGGGGGGGCTTCTAGAGCTTTCTTT.

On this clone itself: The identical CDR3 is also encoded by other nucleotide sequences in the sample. The CDR3 sequence: CSASLETQYF. The DNA for the CDR3 is TGCAGTGCTAGCCTAGAGACCCAGTACTTC. This sequence joins TRBV20-1 and TRBJ2-5, with D hard to call. This CDR3 contains 10 residues. Per the germline V gene, CDR1 is DFQATT and CDR2 is SNEGSKA (reference sequence). V shed 3 bases and J shed 4 bases, with 3 bases lying between them.

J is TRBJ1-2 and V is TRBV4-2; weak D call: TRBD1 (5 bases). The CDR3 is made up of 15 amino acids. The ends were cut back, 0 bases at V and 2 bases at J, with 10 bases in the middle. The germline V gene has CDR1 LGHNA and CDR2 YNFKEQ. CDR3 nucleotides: TGTGCCAGCAGCCAAGACCGTCGACAGAACTATGGCTACACCTTC. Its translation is CASSQDRRQNYGYTF.

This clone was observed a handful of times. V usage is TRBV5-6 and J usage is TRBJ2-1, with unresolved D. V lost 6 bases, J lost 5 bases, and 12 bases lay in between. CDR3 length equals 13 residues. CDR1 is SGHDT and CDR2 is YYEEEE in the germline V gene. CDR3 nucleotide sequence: TGTGCCAGCACCTACGAGCCCCACAATGAGCAGTTCTTC. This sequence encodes CASTYEPHNEQFF.

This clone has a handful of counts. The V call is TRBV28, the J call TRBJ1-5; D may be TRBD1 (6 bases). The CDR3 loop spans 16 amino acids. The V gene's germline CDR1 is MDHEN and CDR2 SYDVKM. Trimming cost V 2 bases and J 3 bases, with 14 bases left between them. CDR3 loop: CASSLPNTGYNQPQHF. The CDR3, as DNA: TGTGCCAGCAGTTTACCGAATACAGGGTACAATCAGCCCCAGCATTTT.

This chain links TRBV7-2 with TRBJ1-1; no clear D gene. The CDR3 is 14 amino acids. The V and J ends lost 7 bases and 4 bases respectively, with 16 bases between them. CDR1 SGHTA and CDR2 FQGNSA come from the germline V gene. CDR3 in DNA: TGTGCCAGCAACCATTTCGGGGTTGGCACTGAAGCTTTCTTT. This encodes CASNHFGVGTEAFF.

CDR3 in amino acids: CASSVLSGGNYGYTF. Here the CDR3 DNA reads TGTGCCAGCAGCGTCTTGTCCGGCGGGAACTATGGCTACACCTTC. V is TRBV9 and J is TRBJ1-2; D gene unclear. With 2 bases removed from V and 2 bases from J, the gap between germline ends came to 13 bases. Germline V gene sequence: CDR1 SGDLS, CDR2 YYNGEE. The CDR3 has 15 residues.

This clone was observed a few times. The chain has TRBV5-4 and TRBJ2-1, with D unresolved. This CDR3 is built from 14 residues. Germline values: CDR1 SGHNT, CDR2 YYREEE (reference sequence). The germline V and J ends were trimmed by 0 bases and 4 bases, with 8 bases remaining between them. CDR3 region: CASSLAADYNEQFF. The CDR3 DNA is TGTGCCAGCAGCTTGGCGGCGGATTACAATGAGCAGTTCTTC.

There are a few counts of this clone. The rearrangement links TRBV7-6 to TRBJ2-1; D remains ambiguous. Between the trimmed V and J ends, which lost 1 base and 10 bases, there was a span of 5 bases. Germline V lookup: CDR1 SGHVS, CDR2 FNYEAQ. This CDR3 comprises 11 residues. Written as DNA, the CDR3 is TGTGCCAGCAGCTTAGACCGGGAGCAGTTCTTC. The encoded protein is CASSLDREQFF.

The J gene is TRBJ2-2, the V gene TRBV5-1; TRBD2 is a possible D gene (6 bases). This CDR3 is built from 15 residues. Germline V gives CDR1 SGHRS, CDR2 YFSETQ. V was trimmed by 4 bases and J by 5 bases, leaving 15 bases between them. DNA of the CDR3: TGCGCCAGCAGCCCCTCGGGGGACGGTACCGGGGAGCTGTTTTTT. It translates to CASSPSGDGTGELFF.

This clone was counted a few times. The CDR3 is CASSQVSQGIGEQYF. The CDR3 DNA reads TGTGCCAGCAGCCAAGTCTCACAGGGGATTGGCGAGCAGTACTTC. The chain combines TRBV4-2 with TRBJ2-7; TRBD1 matches at 7 bases. The CDR3 runs 15 residues. The V gene's germline CDR1 is LGHNA and CDR2 YNFKEQ. Germline trimming cut 1 base from V and 6 bases from J; bases unmatched to any gene: 9.

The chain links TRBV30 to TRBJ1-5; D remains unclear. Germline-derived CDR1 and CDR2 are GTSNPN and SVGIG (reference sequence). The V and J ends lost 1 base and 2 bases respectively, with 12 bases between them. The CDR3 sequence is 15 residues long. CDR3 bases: TGTGCCTGGAGTGGATCGTCGGGTGGCAATCAGCCCCAGCATTTT. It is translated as CAWSGSSGGNQPQHF.

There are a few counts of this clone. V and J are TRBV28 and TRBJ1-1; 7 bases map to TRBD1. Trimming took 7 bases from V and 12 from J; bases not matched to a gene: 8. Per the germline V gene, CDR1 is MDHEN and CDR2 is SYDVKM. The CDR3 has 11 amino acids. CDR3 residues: CASTLRGLPFF. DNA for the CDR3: TGTGCCAGCACCCTCAGGGGGTTGCCTTTCTTT. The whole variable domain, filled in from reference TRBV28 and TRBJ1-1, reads DVKVTQSSRYLVKRTGEKVFLECVQDMDHENMFWYRQDPGLGLRLIYFSYDVKMKEKGDIPEGYSVSREKKERFSLILESASTNQTSMYLCASTLRGLPFFGQGTRLTVV.

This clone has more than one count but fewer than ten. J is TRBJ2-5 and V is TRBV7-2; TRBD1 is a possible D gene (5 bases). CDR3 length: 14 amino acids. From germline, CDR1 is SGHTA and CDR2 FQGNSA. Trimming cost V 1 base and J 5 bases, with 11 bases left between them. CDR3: CASSLEQAVETQYF. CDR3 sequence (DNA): TGTGCCAGCAGCTTAGAACAGGCGGTTGAGACCCAGTACTTC.